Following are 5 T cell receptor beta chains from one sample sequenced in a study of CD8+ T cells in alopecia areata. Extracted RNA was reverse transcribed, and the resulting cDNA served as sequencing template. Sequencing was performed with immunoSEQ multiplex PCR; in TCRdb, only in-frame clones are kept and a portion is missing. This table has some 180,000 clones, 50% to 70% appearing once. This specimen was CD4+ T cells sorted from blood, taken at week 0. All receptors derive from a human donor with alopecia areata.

CDR3 nucleotides: TGCAGCGGTAGGGACCAGATGAGCACTGAAGCTTTCTTT. Amino acid sequence: CSGRDQMSTEAFF. The V gene is TRBV29-1, the J gene TRBJ1-1, with D possibly matching TRBD1 (5 bases). CDR3 size: 13 residues. Germline loops: CDR1 SQVTM, CDR2 ANQGSEA. Trimming took 7 bases from V and 4 from J, leaving 16 bases between them.

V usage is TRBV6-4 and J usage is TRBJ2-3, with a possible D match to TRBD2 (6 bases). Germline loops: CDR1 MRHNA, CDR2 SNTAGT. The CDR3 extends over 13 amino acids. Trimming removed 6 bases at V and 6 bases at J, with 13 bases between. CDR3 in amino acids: CASSRTIKDTQYF. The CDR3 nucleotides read TGTGCCAGCAGCCGGACTATTAAGGATACGCAGTATTTT.

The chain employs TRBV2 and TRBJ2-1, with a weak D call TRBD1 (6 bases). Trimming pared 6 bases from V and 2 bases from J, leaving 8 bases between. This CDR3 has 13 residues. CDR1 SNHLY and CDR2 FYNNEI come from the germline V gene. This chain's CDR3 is CASSGTTYNEQFF. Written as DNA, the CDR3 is TGTGCCAGCAGCGGGACAACCTACAATGAGCAGTTCTTC.

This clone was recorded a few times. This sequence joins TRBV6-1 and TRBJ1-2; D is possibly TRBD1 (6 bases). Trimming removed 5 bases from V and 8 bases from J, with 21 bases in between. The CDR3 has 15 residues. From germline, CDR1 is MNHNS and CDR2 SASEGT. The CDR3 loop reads CASSLPEDRARGYTF. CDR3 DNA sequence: TGTGCCAGCAGTTTACCTGAGGACAGAGCGAGGGGCTACACCTTC.

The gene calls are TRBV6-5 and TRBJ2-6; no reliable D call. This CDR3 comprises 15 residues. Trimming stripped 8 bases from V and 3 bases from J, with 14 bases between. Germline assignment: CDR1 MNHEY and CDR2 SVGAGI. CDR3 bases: TGTGCCAGCCGCGGATTCAATTTTGGGGCCAACGTCCTGACTTTC. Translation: CASRGFNFGANVLTF.